This T cell receptor beta chain was captured in a study of regulatory T cells in long-lasting Graves disease. Study observations and caveats: Persistent patients shared 2,741 public clonotypes among themselves. Newly diagnosed patients shared fewer, at about a thousand. When disease was persistent, TRBV28, TRBJ1-2 and TRBJ2-5 were the favored segments.

The CDR3 runs 13 residues. The germline gives CDR1 DFQATT, CDR2 SNEGSKA (reference sequence). V was shortened by 5 bases and J by 7 bases, with 14 bases between the two germline ends. Researchers made TCR beta libraries by using iRepertoire HTBI primers and running Arm-PCR on CDR3 regions. In the authors' workflow: In the combined samples, 62 TRBV and 14 TRBJ segments were identified. Using its own MiXCR run on the multiplex PCR reads, TCRdb lists one record per CDR3 protein. These V and J calls are TCRdb output, not the study's own analysis. The table lists around 250,000 distinct CDR3 sequences, 20% to 25% of them singletons. As concerns this clonotype: Its antigen is unknown.

Indicated time point: newly diagnosed GD, antithyroid drugs for less than 3 months. The TCR library used RNA extracted from PBMCs. The patients were drawn from one endocrinology department in Xi'an, China. The chain is built from TRBV20-1 and TRBJ2-2; D might be TRBD1 (6 bases). The clonotype was recovered from a female donor with Graves disease. The source was peripheral blood mononuclear cells (PBMCs), collected at new diagnosis, from a patient treated with antithyroid drugs. The CDR3 loop is CSAATGQGGELFF. CDR3 nucleotides: TGCAGTGCTGCGACAGGTCAGGGCGGGGAGCTGTTTTTT.